The 32 T cell receptor beta chains listed next were all sequenced from one sample in a study of Graves' ophthalmopathy and Graves' hyperthyroidism. For repertoire sequencing, the TCR beta CDR3 regions were amplified from RNA transcripts. HTBI primers were used in a first-round RT-PCR, which preceded a second-round multiplex PCR. MiXCR, run by TCRdb on the multiplex PCR reads, gives a single entry per CDR3 protein. Of 500,000 to 600,000 distinct CDR3 sequences in the sample, approximately 37% are singletons; the top ten hold roughly 4.5%. Input material: peripheral blood or thyroid tissue (not recorded which). The receptor set was obtained from an adult man with Graves' hyperthyroidism.

Ten or more counts support this clonotype. The J gene is TRBJ1-1, the V gene TRBV29-1, with D possibly matching TRBD1 (6 bases). Trimming took 5 bases from V and 4 from J, leaving 14 bases between them. Germline V gene data show CDR1 as SQVTM and CDR2 as ANQGSEA. The CDR3 loop spans 13 amino acids. DNA of the CDR3: TGCAGCGTTAGACGGAAACAGGGCACTGAAGCTTTCTTT. It codes for CSVRRKQGTEAFF.

Ten or more counts support this clonotype. The V call is TRBV29-1, the J call TRBJ1-1; no reliable D call. Trimming shortened V by 3 bases and J by 7 bases, and 6 bases separated the two germline ends. Germline values: CDR1 SQVTM, CDR2 ANQGSEA. The CDR3 has 10 residues. CDR3 sequence reads: CSVEEFEAFF. In DNA, the CDR3 is TGCAGCGTTGAGGAGTTTGAAGCTTTCTTT.

The V call is TRBV10-3, the J call TRBJ2-5; 7 bases agree with TRBD1. Germline V gene sequence: CDR1 ENHRY, CDR2 SYGVKD. The CDR3 runs 12 residues. V lost 6 bases and J lost 4; bases outside the gene matches: 2. The CDR3 coding sequence is TGTGCCATCAGATGGACAGGAGAGACCCAGTACTTC. Translation gives CAIRWTGETQYF.

This clonotype was seen at least ten times. J is TRBJ2-7 and V is TRBV29-1, with 7 positions matching TRBD2. This CDR3 has 16 residues. The germline gives CDR1 SQVTM, CDR2 ANQGSEA. J gave up 2 bases and V 0 bases, and 10 bases lay outside the gene matches. CDR3 coding DNA: TGCAGCGTTGAAGATCGGGCCAGCGGGATACCCTACGAGCAGTACTTC. As protein: CSVEDRASGIPYEQYF.

This clonotype was seen at least ten times. The chain employs TRBV2 and TRBJ2-3; 8 positions match TRBD1. The ends lost 7 bases at V and 1 base at J; junction bases unmatched: 4. CDR3 size: 14 residues. CDR1 is SNHLY, CDR2 FYNNEI, per germline. This CDR3 reads CASKPTGGTDTQYF. The DNA of the CDR3 is TGTGCCAGCAAACCGACAGGGGGCACAGATACGCAGTATTTT.

This clonotype has only a few counts. The gene calls are TRBV12-3 or TRBV12-4 and TRBJ2-2; 7 nucleotides line up with TRBD1. The V gene end was trimmed by 5 bases and the J gene end by 5 bases; junction bases not matched to a gene: 11. The CDR3 runs 16 residues. CDR3 bases: TGTGCCAGCAGTCCATGGGCCGGGACAGTAACCGGGGAGCTGTTTTTT. It codes for CASSPWAGTVTGELFF.

This clonotype was found many times. V usage is TRBV6-2 or TRBV6-3 and J usage is TRBJ2-7; 8 positions match TRBD1. From germline, CDR1 is MNHEY and CDR2 SVGEGT. The CDR3 extends over 15 amino acids. With 2 bases clipped from V and 6 bases from J, the junction kept 9 bases outside the gene matches. CDR3 DNA sequence: TGTGCCAGCAGTTACCTGGGCAGGGGGCATGGCGAGCAGTACTTC. Translated, it gives CASSYLGRGHGEQYF.

This clonotype occurred many times. The V call is TRBV6-1, the J call TRBJ1-3; TRBD1 is a possible D gene (5 bases). CDR1 is MNHNS and CDR2 is SASEGT in the germline V gene. Deletions cut 3 bases from V and 2 bases from J, with 8 bases between. The length of the CDR3 is 14 residues. The CDR3 region is CASSDWGTGNTIYF. The CDR3, as DNA: TGTGCCAGCAGTGATTGGGGGACTGGAAACACCATATATTTT.

This clonotype was found many times. V usage is TRBV29-1 and J usage is TRBJ2-5; TRBD1 matches 8 bases. The CDR3 contains 13 residues. Germline CDR1 is SQVTM and CDR2 is ANQGSEA. V gave up 4 bases and J gave up 6 bases; unmatched junction bases: 7. CDR3 region: CSVVAGGEKTQYF. The CDR3 DNA sequence: TGCAGCGTTGTCGCAGGGGGCGAAAAGACCCAGTACTTC.

The V and J genes are TRBV20-1 and TRBJ1-6; D is unclear. Germline V gene data show CDR1 as DFQATT and CDR2 as SNEGSKA (reference sequence). The V end lost 5 bases, the J end lost 9 bases, and 20 bases lay between the germline ends. The CDR3 contains 15 residues. The CDR3 protein is CSAGALGRAFSPLHF. Here the CDR3 DNA reads TGCAGTGCTGGAGCGCTCGGGAGGGCTTTTTCACCCCTCCACTTT.

The J gene is TRBJ1-2, the V gene TRBV20-1; 9 bases match TRBD1. The CDR3 totals 13 residues. With V trimmed by 3 bases and J by 7 bases, 6 bases remained unmatched. Per germline, CDR1 DFQATT and CDR2 SNEGSKA (reference sequence). The CDR3: CSARDRGPFGYTF. CDR3 DNA sequence: TGCAGTGCTAGGGACAGGGGACCGTTTGGCTACACCTTC.

The chain combines TRBV7-9 with TRBJ1-5; 7 bases are a match to TRBD1. The CDR3 has 15 residues. V trimming: 8 bases; J trimming: 4 bases; junction bases outside the gene matches: 11. Germline loops: CDR1 SEHNR, CDR2 FQNEAQ (reference sequence). The CDR3 nucleotides read TGTGCCAGCGGGGAGGGGCAGGGGGAGAATCAGCCCCAGCATTTT. Protein sequence: CASGEGQGENQPQHF.

The rearrangement uses TRBV20-1 and TRBJ2-7; 10 positions agree with TRBD1. The CDR3 loop spans 12 amino acids. Germline CDR1 reads DFQATT; CDR2 reads SNEGSKA (reference sequence). Germline trimming cut 3 bases from V and 13 bases from J; bases unmatched to any gene: 9. The CDR3 DNA sequence: TGCAGTGCTAGTGGGACAGGGGACCCTCTTTACTTC. This sequence encodes CSASGTGDPLYF.

The chain links TRBV7-9 to TRBJ1-4, with D possibly being TRBD1 (5 bases). V lost 5 bases to trimming and J lost 7 bases, with 14 bases between them. CDR1 is SEHNR, CDR2 FQNEAQ, per germline (reference sequence). The CDR3 length is 14 residues. The CDR3 loop reads CASSPGTLGEKLFF. The CDR3 DNA reads TGTGCCAGCAGCCCCGGGACTTTGGGTGAAAAACTGTTTTTT.

A word on this clonotype: A much larger clone sits a single nucleotide away, making a read error possible. The CDR3 reads CAGSVTSGGPTETQYF. CDR3 bases: TGTGCCGGCAGTGTAACTAGCGGGGGGCCAACGGAGACCCAGTACTTC. J is TRBJ2-5 and V is TRBV6-1, with TRBD2 matching 12 bases. The germline V gene encodes CDR1 MNHNS and CDR2 SASEGT. The CDR3 extends over 16 amino acids.

The sample holds many counts of this clonotype. The V and J genes are TRBV2 and TRBJ2-7; D tentatively fits TRBD1 or TRBD2 (6 bases each). This CDR3 is 13 amino acids long. Trimming stripped 8 bases from V and 2 bases from J, with 13 bases between. The V gene's germline CDR1 is SNHLY and CDR2 FYNNEI. DNA of the CDR3: TGTGCCAGCTGGCCCGGGGGCCCCTACGAGCAGTACTTC. Translating it yields CASWPGGPYEQYF.

This clonotype was seen many times. The V gene is TRBV7-9, the J gene TRBJ2-7; TRBD1 might be the D (5 bases). V was shortened by 6 bases and J by 6 bases, with 18 bases between the two germline ends. The CDR3 is made up of 14 amino acids. Germline CDR1 is SEHNR and CDR2 is FQNEAQ (reference sequence). The CDR3 spells CASSKAQVKFEQYF. In DNA, the CDR3 is TGTGCCAGCAGTAAGGCACAGGTAAAATTCGAGCAGTACTTC.

The chain employs TRBV5-1 and TRBJ2-2, with D unresolved. Trimming removed 1 base from V and 2 bases from J, with 9 bases in between. CDR1 and CDR2 (germline): SGHRS, YFSETQ. The CDR3 is 15 residues long. The CDR3 reads CASSLLRSNTGELFF. CDR3 nucleotides: TGCGCCAGCAGCTTGCTTCGCAGCAACACCGGGGAGCTGTTTTTT. The full variable domain, completed using reference TRBV5-1 and TRBJ2-2, is KAGVTQTPRYLIKTRGQQVTLSCSPISGHRSVSWYQQTPGQGLQFLFEYFSETQRNKGNFPGRFSGRQFSNSRSEMNVSTLELGDSALYLCASSLLRSNTGELFFGEGSRLTVL.

The chain carries TRBV15 and TRBJ2-7; D might be TRBD1 (7 bases). The CDR3 loop spans 15 amino acids. Trimming cost V 4 bases and J 3 bases, with 16 bases left between them. Germline CDR1 is LNHNV and CDR2 is YYDKDF (reference sequence). CDR3 protein: CATSTARGALYEQYF. The DNA for the CDR3 is TGTGCCACCAGCACAGCCAGGGGGGCTCTCTACGAGCAGTACTTC. The full variable domain, with the rest looked up from reference TRBV15 and TRBJ2-7, is DAMVIQNPRYQVTQFGKPVTLSCSQTLNHNVMYWYQQKSSQAPKLLFHYYDKDFNNEADTPDNFQSRRPNTSFCFLDIRSPGLGDTAMYLCATSTARGALYEQYFGPGTRLTVT.

The sample holds many counts of this clonotype. The J gene is TRBJ1-5, the V gene TRBV6-6; D may be TRBD1 (6 bases). The CDR3 is 15 amino acids. Germline CDR1 reads MNHNY; CDR2 reads SVGAGI (reference sequence). The germline V and J ends were trimmed by 6 bases and 4 bases, with 16 bases remaining between them. The CDR3 DNA reads as TGTGCCAGCAGCACCGGGACACCTAATAATCAGCCCCAGCATTTT. As protein: CASSTGTPNNQPQHF.

This clonotype was detected ten times or more. The chain combines TRBV6-5 with TRBJ1-6; no firm D call. V lost 5 bases, J lost 0 bases, and 8 bases lay in between. The germline CDR1 and CDR2 sequences are MNHEY and SVGAGI. The CDR3 runs to 15 residues. The CDR3 bases are TGTGCCAGCAGTCATCCGAGCTCCTATAATTCACCCCTCCACTTT. Translation gives CASSHPSSYNSPLHF.

As concerns this clonotype: A much larger clonotype is one base distant, so this may be a read error. The chain employs TRBV7-4 and TRBJ2-7; 8 bases align to TRBD1. There are 15 residues in the CDR3. Germline V lookup: CDR1 SGHVT, CDR2 SQSDAQ. CDR3 bases: TGCGCCAGCAGCTTGGACAGGGTCAGCTCCTACGAGCGGTACTTC. Residues: CASSLDRVSSYERYF. The full variable domain, in which reference TRBV7-4 and TRBJ2-7 provide the parts outside the CDR3, is GAGVSQSPRYKVAKRGRDVALRCDSISGHVTLYWYRQTLGQGSEVLTYSQSDAQRDKSGRPSGRFSAERPERSVSTLKIQRTEQGDSAVYLCASSLDRVSSYERYFGPGTRLTVT.

This clonotype appeared a few times. This sequence joins TRBV20-1 and TRBJ2-3, with 9 bases aligning to TRBD1. Germline V gene data show CDR1 as DFQATT and CDR2 as SNEGSKA (reference sequence). This CDR3 has 15 residues. Unmatched junction bases numbered 11, after V lost 7 bases and J lost 3 bases. CDR3 sequence reads: CSVDPGTGFTDTQYF. In nucleotides, the CDR3 is TGCAGTGTCGACCCCGGGACAGGGTTTACAGATACGCAGTATTTT.

The table lists this clonotype with a few counts. The gene calls are TRBV27 and TRBJ1-2, with a tentative D call TRBD1 (5 bases). CDR3 size: 15 residues. The germline V and J ends were trimmed by 5 bases and 8 bases, with 21 bases remaining between them. Germline loops: CDR1 MNHEY, CDR2 SMNVEV (reference sequence). The CDR3 DNA sequence: TGTGCCAGCAGTGGGTCCAGGGTACCGCTGTCGGGCTACACCTTC. Protein product: CASSGSRVPLSGYTF.

This clonotype was detected only a few times. The chain carries TRBV7-9 and TRBJ2-7; D call uncertain. The CDR3 covers 14 residues. The V end was cut by 5 bases, the J end by 5 bases, with 16 bases between. Germline V gives CDR1 SEHNR, CDR2 FQNEAQ (reference sequence). The CDR3: CASSPGLRKDEQYF. For the CDR3, the DNA is TGTGCCAGCAGCCCCGGGCTACGGAAAGACGAGCAGTACTTC. Looking up the rest from reference TRBV7-9 and TRBJ2-7 gives the full variable domain: DTGVSQNPRHKITKRGQNVTFRCDPISEHNRLYWYRQTLGQGPEFLTYFQNEAQLEKSRLLSDRFSAERPKGSFSTLEIQRTEQGDSAMYLCASSPGLRKDEQYFGPGTRLTVT.

The chain couples TRBV2 to TRBJ2-7, with D perhaps given as TRBD1 or TRBD2 (5 bases each). This CDR3 spans 12 amino acids. CDR1 SNHLY and CDR2 FYNNEI come from the germline V gene. The V and J ends lost 7 bases and 2 bases respectively, with 9 bases between them. In DNA form, the CDR3 reads TGTGCCAGCATTGAGGGGCCCTACGAGCAGTACTTC. Translating gives CASIEGPYEQYF.

The table lists this clonotype with many counts. The germline gene is not matched at one end of the junction; a read error may be the cause. The chain recombines TRBV19 with TRBJ1-5; TRBD1 agrees at 9 bases. The CDR3 covers 15 residues. CDR1 and CDR2 (germline): LNHDA, SQIVND (reference sequence). The CDR3 region is CAGSTTGGSNQPQHF. CDR3 DNA sequence: TGTGCCGGTAGTACGACAGGGGGGAGCAATCAGCCCCAGCATTTT.

Ten or more counts support this clonotype. This sequence joins TRBV7-9 and TRBJ1-6; D is undetermined. CDR3 size: 13 residues. Germline CDR1 and CDR2: SEHNR and FQNEAQ (reference sequence). Trimming cost V 3 bases and J 7 bases, with 7 bases left between them. The CDR3 is CASSFDGNSPLHF. CDR3 coding DNA: TGTGCCAGCAGCTTCGACGGGAATTCACCCCTCCACTTT.

The chain has TRBV7-9 and TRBJ2-1, with 15 bases fitting TRBD2. From germline, CDR1 is SEHNR and CDR2 FQNEAQ (reference sequence). The CDR3 is 19 amino acids. V lost 2 bases, J lost 5 bases, and 10 bases stayed unmatched. The CDR3, as DNA: TGTGCCAGCAGCTTAAGCTCCGGCGGGACTAGCGGGGGGAACAATGAGCAGTTCTTC. As protein: CASSLSSGGTSGGNNEQFF.

This clonotype was seen a few times. This chain links TRBV2 with TRBJ2-6, with 7 nucleotides matching TRBD1. The V gene end was trimmed by 5 bases and the J gene end by 0 bases; junction bases not matched to a gene: 7. The CDR3 has 17 residues. Per the germline V gene, CDR1 is SNHLY and CDR2 is FYNNEI. In nucleotides, the CDR3 is TGTGCCAGCAGTCCAGGGACAGCGCTCTCTGGGGCCAACGTCCTGACTTTC. Translation gives CASSPGTALSGANVLTF.

The J gene is TRBJ2-3, the V gene TRBV15; possible D gene TRBD1, 6 bases. V lost 3 bases to trimming and J lost 2 bases, with 18 bases between them. The CDR3 runs to 17 residues. CDR1 and CDR2 (germline): LNHNV, YYDKDF (reference sequence). The CDR3 region is CATSSDIPGDATDTQYF. The CDR3, as DNA: TGTGCCACCAGCAGCGATATCCCAGGGGACGCCACAGATACGCAGTATTTT.

This clonotype was detected many times. The V gene is TRBV20-1, the J gene TRBJ2-6; no clear D. Trimming left V 0 bases short and J 0 bases short, with 15 bases between. The CDR3 contains 18 residues. The germline V gene has CDR1 DFQATT and CDR2 SNEGSKA (reference sequence). CDR3 in DNA: TGCAGTGCTAGAGATGGCAGCCCTAGAAACTCTGGGGCCAACGTCCTGACTTTC. Translated: CSARDGSPRNSGANVLTF.